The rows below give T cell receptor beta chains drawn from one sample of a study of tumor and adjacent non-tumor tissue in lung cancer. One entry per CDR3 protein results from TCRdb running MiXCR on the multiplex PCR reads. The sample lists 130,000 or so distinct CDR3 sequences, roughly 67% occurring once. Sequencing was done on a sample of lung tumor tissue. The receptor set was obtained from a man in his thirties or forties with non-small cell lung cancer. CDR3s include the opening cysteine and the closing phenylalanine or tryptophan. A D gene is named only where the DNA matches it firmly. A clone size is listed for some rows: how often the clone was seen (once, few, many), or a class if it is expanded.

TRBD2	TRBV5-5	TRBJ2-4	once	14	CASSMGLAKNVQYF	TGTGCCAGCAGCATGGGACTAGCCAAAAACGTTCAGTACTTC
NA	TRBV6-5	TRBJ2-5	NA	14	CASSYMGRQETQYF	TGTGCCAGCAGTTATATGGGGCGGCAGGAGACCCAGTACTTC
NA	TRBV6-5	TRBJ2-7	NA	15	CASILVPGSSYEQYF	TGTGCCAGCATCTTGGTTCCGGGCAGTTCCTACGAGCAGTACTTC
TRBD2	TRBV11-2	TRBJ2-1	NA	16	CASSLPGTSVINEQFF	TGTGCCAGCAGCTTACCCGGTACTAGCGTGATCAATGAGCAGTTCTTC
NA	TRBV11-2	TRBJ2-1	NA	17	CASSLLPGWGSYNGQFF	TGTGCCAGCAGCTTATTACCGGGTTGGGGGTCCTACAATGGGCAGTTCTTC
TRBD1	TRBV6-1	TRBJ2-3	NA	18	CASSELLWGQGGTDTQYF	TGTGCCAGCAGTGAATTGTTGTGGGGACAGGGTGGGACAGATACGCAGTATTTT
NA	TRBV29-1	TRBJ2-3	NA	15	CNVEGPQRATDTQYF	TGCAATGTTGAAGGACCCCAGCGGGCCACAGATACGCAGTATTTT
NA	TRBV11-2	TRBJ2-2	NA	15	CASRGAAVVTGELFF	TGTGCCAGCAGAGGGGCCGCGGTAGTGACCGGGGAGCTGTTCTTT
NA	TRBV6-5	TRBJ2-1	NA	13	CASAASGNNEQFF	TGTGCCAGCGCCGCGTCAGGGAACAATGAGCAGTTCTTC
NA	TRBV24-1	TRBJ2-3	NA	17	CATSDVRHAGSTDMQYF	TGTGCCACCAGTGATGTCCGACATGCTGGGTCCACAGATATGCAGTATTTT
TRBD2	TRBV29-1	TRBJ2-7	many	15	CSVEHSLAGVYEQYF	TGCAGCGTTGAACACAGTCTAGCGGGAGTCTACGAGCAGTACTTC
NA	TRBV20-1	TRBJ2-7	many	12	CSARAQEYEQYF	TGCAGTGCTAGAGCACAGGAATACGAGCAGTACTTC
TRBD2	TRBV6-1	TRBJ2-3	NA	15	CASDPRSGGRDMQYF	TGTGCCAGCGACCCCCGTAGCGGGGGTAGGGATATGCAGTATTTT
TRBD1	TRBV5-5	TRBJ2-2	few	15	CASSSDTGDTGELFF	TGTGCCAGCAGTTCTGATACAGGGGACACCGGGGAGCTGTTTTTT
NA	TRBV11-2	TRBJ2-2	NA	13	CASSLDRTGDLFF	TGTGCCAGCAGCTTAGATAGGACCGGGGACCTGTTTTTT
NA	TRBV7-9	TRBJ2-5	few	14	CASSATGSRETQYF	TGTGCCAGCAGCGCCACAGGGAGCCGGGAGACCCAGTACTTC
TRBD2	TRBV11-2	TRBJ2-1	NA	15	CASSPWTSGGNKQFF	TGTGCCAGCAGCCCCTGGACTAGCGGGGGGAATAAGCAGTTCTTC
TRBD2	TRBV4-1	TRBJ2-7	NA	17	CASRPLYRAGRVYEQYF	TGCGCCAGCAGGCCTTTATACCGGGCAGGGAGGGTCTACGAGCAGTACTTC
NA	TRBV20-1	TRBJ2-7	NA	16	CTANGGGGDIAYEQYF	TGCACTGCTAATGGCGGAGGGGGGGACATTGCCTACGAGCAGTACTTC
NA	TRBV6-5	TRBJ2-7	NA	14	CASSNFDMNYDQYF	TGTGCCAGCAGTAACTTCGACATGAACTACGATCAGTACTTC
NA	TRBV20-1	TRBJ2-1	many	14	CSARQPRGYNEQFF	TGCAGTGCCCGACAACCACGAGGATACAATGAGCAGTTCTTC
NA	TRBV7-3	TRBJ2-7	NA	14	CASSPDVASYEKYF	TGTGCCAGCAGCCCCGATGTAGCCTCCTACGAGAAGTACTTC